The following is a T cell receptor (beta chain) sequence with its context. These data are taken from a study of blood T cell repertoires in COVID-19. The CDR3 length is 14 residues. The ends were cut back, 2 bases at V and 3 bases at J, with 8 bases in the middle. Germline V gives CDR1 SGHVS, CDR2 FNYEAQ. The protocol was immunoSEQ multiplex PCR, while the TCRdb copy is restricted to in-frame clones and leaves out a portion. The sample consists of fewer than 110,000 clones, roughly nine tenths of them appearing once. Sequenced: peripheral blood. The receptor comes from a man between 50 and 59 years old with acute or convalescent COVID-19. The gene calls are TRBV7-6 and TRBJ1-5; D not certain. The CDR3, as DNA: TGTGCCAGCAGCTTACGAGGGAACAATCAGCCCCAGCATTTT. Its translation: CASSLRGNNQPQHF.